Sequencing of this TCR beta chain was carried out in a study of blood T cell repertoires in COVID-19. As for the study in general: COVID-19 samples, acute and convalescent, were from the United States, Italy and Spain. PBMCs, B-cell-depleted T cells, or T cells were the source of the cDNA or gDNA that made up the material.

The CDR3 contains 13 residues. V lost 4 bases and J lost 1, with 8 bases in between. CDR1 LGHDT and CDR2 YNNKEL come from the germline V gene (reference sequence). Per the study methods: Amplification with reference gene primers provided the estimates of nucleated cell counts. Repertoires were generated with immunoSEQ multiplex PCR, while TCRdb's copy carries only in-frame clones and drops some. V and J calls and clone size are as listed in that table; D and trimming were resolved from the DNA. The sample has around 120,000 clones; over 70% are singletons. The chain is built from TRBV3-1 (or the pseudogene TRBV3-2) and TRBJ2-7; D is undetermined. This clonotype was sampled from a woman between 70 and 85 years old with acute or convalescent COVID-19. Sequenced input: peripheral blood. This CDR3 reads CASSPFSSYEQYF. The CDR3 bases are TGTGCCAGCAGCCCCTTTTCGTCCTACGAGCAGTACTTC.